Listed below are T cell receptor beta chains from one sample, sequenced in a study of cytomegalovirus exposure and HLA in healthy donors. Libraries were prepared by immunoSEQ multiplex PCR; TCRdb keeps only in-frame clonotypes and omits some of them. The sample has 100,000 or so clones; about 75% are singletons. The material sequenced was PBMCs. The source of these receptors is a male donor in good health and CMV-seropositive. The CDR3 runs from the conserved cysteine through the conserved F or W.

v_call,j_call,cdr3_aa
TRBV30,TRBJ2-3,CAWRTGTEADTQYF
TRBV2,TRBJ2-2,CASSEEGRDTGELFF
TRBV19,TRBJ2-7,CASSIDHRGSNEQYF
TRBV7-6,TRBJ1-1,CASSLGHPGQGYTEAFF
TRBV5-4,TRBJ1-1,CASSSWTGPAEAFF
TRBV19,TRBJ2-7,CATRPYTRSYEQYF
TRBV5-6,TRBJ1-2,CASSYGRGGYGYTF
TRBV28,TRBJ2-1,CASSPPRYNEQFF
TRBV19,TRBJ2-7,CASSPGLANEQYF
TRBV7-6,TRBJ2-7,CASSPGTVIEQYF
TRBV18,TRBJ1-1,CASSTGQQNTEAFF
TRBV30,TRBJ2-5,CAWQLAGGETQYF
TRBV19,TRBJ2-5,CASGDREQTQYF
TRBV9,TRBJ1-2,CASSVAGVHGYTF
TRBV6-1,TRBJ1-1,CASNGQGPPEAFF
TRBV4-3,TRBJ2-1,CASSPSEARDEQFF
TRBV4-2,TRBJ2-3,CASSSLAGGGTDTQYF
TRBV7-9,TRBJ2-7,CASSQSSFGEQYF
TRBV19,TRBJ1-1,CASAAGLNTEAFF
TRBV9,TRBJ2-6,CASSVGARSGANVLTF
TRBV7-2,TRBJ1-5,CASSLQQGGYQPQHF
TRBV6-5,TRBJ2-1,CASSTGTGVRNEQFF
TRBV5-4,TRBJ1-1,CASSLDRDTEAFF
TRBV6-1,TRBJ1-5,CASSGDRRGNQPQHF
TRBV11-3,TRBJ2-1,CASSFVSQGEQFF
TRBV5-8,TRBJ2-7,CASRPRGSYEQYF
TRBV4-1,TRBJ1-6,CASIVVSRTGTNSPLHF
TRBV5-1,TRBJ1-2,CASSLEAGNNYGYTF
TRBV27,TRBJ2-7,CASSAATGNYEQYF
TRBV7-8,TRBJ1-1,CASSLNQGAGTEAFF
TRBV6-6,TRBJ2-5,CASWGGGKTQYF
TRBV4-1,TRBJ2-7,CASSQKDRGPLSYEQYF
TRBV2,TRBJ1-2,CASSATRGQDSYTF